A single sample gave rise to the 16 T cell receptor beta chains below, sequenced in a study of T cell responses to AZD1222 COVID-19 vaccine. Clones were read by immunoSEQ multiplex PCR, and TCRdb kept only the in-frame ones, dropping some. In the table there are 100,000 to 120,000 clones, about 87% of which are singletons. Sequences were derived from peripheral blood, sampled 28 days after the second AZD1222 dose. The receptors derive from an adult who received the AZD1222 COVID-19 vaccine.

J is TRBJ2-2 and V is TRBV6-1, with unresolved D. Germline lookup yields CDR1 MNHNS and CDR2 SASEGT. The CDR3 consists of 13 residues. V lost 1 base and J lost 4, with 4 bases in between. CDR3 loop: CASSEDGTGELFF. Written as DNA, the CDR3 is TGTGCCAGCAGTGAAGATGGCACCGGGGAGCTGTTTTTT.

V gene TRBV5-1 combines with J gene TRBJ1-6, with TRBD1 matching over 7 bases. The CDR3 length is 14 residues. V trimming: 6 bases; J trimming: 9 bases; junction bases outside the gene matches: 9. Looked up from germline, CDR1 is SGHRS and CDR2 is YFSETQ. CDR3 DNA: TGCGCCAGCAATACAGGGGATGTTGGTTCACCCCTCCACTTT. This codes for CASNTGDVGSPLHF. The complete variable domain, with remaining parts taken from reference TRBV5-1 and TRBJ1-6, reads KAGVTQTPRYLIKTRGQQVTLSCSPISGHRSVSWYQQTPGQGLQFLFEYFSETQRNKGNFPGRFSGRQFSNSRSEMNVSTLELGDSALYLCASNTGDVGSPLHFGNGTRLTVT.

The chain employs TRBV27 and TRBJ1-3; tentatively, D is TRBD1 (5 bases). CDR1 and CDR2 (germline): MNHEY, SMNVEV (reference sequence). The V and J ends lost 6 bases and 2 bases respectively, with 14 bases between them. The CDR3 extends over 15 amino acids. As DNA, the CDR3 is TGTGCCAGCAGAAGAAGTGGGGGGGCTGGAAACACCATATATTTT. This encodes CASRRSGGAGNTIYF.

The chain links TRBV16 to TRBJ2-2, with a weak D call TRBD1 (7 bases). Germline V CDR1 and CDR2: KGHSY, FQNENV. The CDR3 loop spans 16 amino acids. With 2 bases removed from V and 3 bases from J, the gap between germline ends came to 13 bases. DNA of the CDR3: TGTGCCAGCAGCCAACGGCAGGGGGGAGACACCGGGGAGCTGTTTTTT. Encoded protein: CASSQRQGGDTGELFF.

The gene calls are TRBV3-1 (or the pseudogene TRBV3-2) and TRBJ2-1, with a possible D match to TRBD2 (5 bases). CDR3 length: 14 amino acids. V gave up 4 bases and J gave up 4 bases, with 11 bases separating them. Germline CDR1 and CDR2: LGHDT and YNNKEL (reference sequence). CDR3: CASSRMGEYNEQFF. The CDR3 nucleotides are TGTGCCAGCAGCCGCATGGGAGAGTACAATGAGCAGTTCTTC.

With respect to this clone: Germline and junction disagree at one end, which may indicate a read error. This CDR3 is CASSLDGYYEQYF. Written as DNA, the CDR3 is TGTGCTAGCAGCTTAGACGGGTACTACGAGCAGTACTTC. This chain links TRBV7-7 with TRBJ2-7; D is unresolved. Germline V gene sequence: CDR1 SSHAT, CDR2 FNYEAQ (reference sequence). The CDR3 runs to 13 residues.

The chain carries TRBV6-5 and TRBJ2-3; the match to TRBD2 covers 7 bases. Germline CDR1 is MNHEY and CDR2 is SVGAGI. V was clipped by 6 bases and J by 6 bases; unmatched bases: 9. The CDR3 runs to 14 residues. The CDR3 reads CASREGGGPDTQYF. The CDR3 nucleotides are TGTGCCAGCAGGGAGGGCGGGGGTCCGGATACGCAGTATTTT.

The chain joins TRBV5-4 to TRBJ2-5; tentatively, D is TRBD1 or TRBD2 (5 bases each). CDR3 length: 15 residues. In germline, CDR1 is SGHNT, CDR2 YYREEE (reference sequence). V lost 0 bases and J lost 0, with 9 bases in between. CDR3 sequence (DNA): TGTGCCAGCAGCTTGGCCGTGGGGGACCAAGAGACCCAGTACTTC. Its translation: CASSLAVGDQETQYF.

The V call is TRBV4-1, the J call TRBJ2-7, with D tentatively TRBD1 (5 bases). The V end was cut by 4 bases, the J end by 2 bases, with 15 bases between. Per the germline V gene, CDR1 is MGHRA and CDR2 is YSYEKL. This CDR3 is 15 amino acids long. The CDR3 loop reads CASSPTGPIAYEQYF. The CDR3, as DNA: TGCGCCAGCAGCCCCACAGGCCCAATCGCCTACGAGCAGTACTTC.

The J gene is TRBJ1-3, the V gene TRBV6-5; D is unresolved. This CDR3 is built from 13 residues. Germline V CDR1 and CDR2: MNHEY, SVGAGI. Trimming cost V 6 bases and J 4 bases, with 10 bases left between them. In nucleotides, the CDR3 is TGTGCCAGCAGATCCCTGCCGGGAAACACCATATATTTT. Protein product: CASRSLPGNTIYF.

V is TRBV23-1 and J is TRBJ2-5; 9 nucleotides line up with TRBD1. TRBV23-1 is filed as an ORF, its function uncertain. The CDR3 has 22 residues. Trimming at V came to 2 bases and at J to 5 bases, leaving 27 bases not matched to a gene. CDR3 in amino acids: CASSQTARGNRGRGFARETQYF. CDR3 nucleotide sequence: TGCGCCAGCAGTCAAACCGCCCGGGGTAACAGGGGGCGCGGTTTCGCACGGGAGACCCAGTACTTC.

The V call is TRBV10-3, the J call TRBJ1-2; D unclear. CDR1 and CDR2 (germline): ENHRY, SYGVKD. Trimming pared 6 bases from V and 0 bases from J, leaving 17 bases between. The CDR3 contains 16 residues. Here the CDR3 DNA reads TGTGCCATCAGCGTCCTAAAGGGCAGCGCTAACTATGGCTACACCTTC. It yields the protein CAISVLKGSANYGYTF.

Only one count was recorded for this clone. The rearrangement uses TRBV19 and TRBJ2-1; 7 nucleotides line up with TRBD1. V dropped 2 bases and J dropped 1; count of bases not matched to a gene: 2. The CDR3 sequence is 15 residues long. Germline V CDR1 and CDR2: LNHDA, SQIVND (reference sequence). The CDR3 region is CASSISTGSYNEQFF. DNA for the CDR3: TGTGCCAGTAGTATATCGACAGGGTCCTACAATGAGCAGTTCTTC.

The chain carries TRBV19 and TRBJ2-7, with 9 positions matching TRBD1. V trimming: 3 bases; J trimming: 7 bases; junction bases outside the gene matches: 7. From germline, CDR1 is LNHDA and CDR2 SQIVND (reference sequence). The CDR3 extends over 14 amino acids. The CDR3 DNA reads as TGTGCCAGTAGTATCGGGACAGGGCCTTTGGAGCAGTACTTC. Encoded protein: CASSIGTGPLEQYF.

V usage is TRBV7-2 and J usage is TRBJ1-1; D not resolved. From germline, CDR1 is SGHTA and CDR2 FQGNSA. V gave up 1 base and J gave up 8 bases, with 8 bases separating them. This CDR3 has 12 amino acids. DNA for the CDR3: TGTGCCAGCAGCTTAGTCTTCGTGGAAGCTTTCTTT. As protein: CASSLVFVEAFF. Drawing the rest from reference TRBV7-2 and TRBJ1-1, the complete variable domain is GAGVSQSPSNKVTEKGKDVELRCDPISGHTALYWYRQSLGQGLEFLIYFQGNSAPDKSGLPSDRFSAERTGGSVSTLTIQRTQQEDSAVYLCASSLVFVEAFFGQGTRLTVV.

This rearrangement joins TRBV7-8 to TRBJ2-2; the D is unclear. There are 13 residues in the CDR3. The germline gives CDR1 SGHVS, CDR2 FQNEAQ. V lost 8 bases, J lost 3 bases, and 10 bases lay in between. The CDR3: CASLIGYTGELFF. For the CDR3, the DNA is TGTGCCAGCCTCATAGGGTACACCGGGGAGCTGTTTTTT. Supplemented by reference TRBV7-8 and TRBJ2-2, the full variable domain reads GAGVSQSPRYKVAKRGQDVALRCDPISGHVSLFWYQQALGQGPEFLTYFQNEAQLDKSGLPSDRFFAERPEGSVSTLKIQRTQQEDSAVYLCASLIGYTGELFFGEGSRLTVL.